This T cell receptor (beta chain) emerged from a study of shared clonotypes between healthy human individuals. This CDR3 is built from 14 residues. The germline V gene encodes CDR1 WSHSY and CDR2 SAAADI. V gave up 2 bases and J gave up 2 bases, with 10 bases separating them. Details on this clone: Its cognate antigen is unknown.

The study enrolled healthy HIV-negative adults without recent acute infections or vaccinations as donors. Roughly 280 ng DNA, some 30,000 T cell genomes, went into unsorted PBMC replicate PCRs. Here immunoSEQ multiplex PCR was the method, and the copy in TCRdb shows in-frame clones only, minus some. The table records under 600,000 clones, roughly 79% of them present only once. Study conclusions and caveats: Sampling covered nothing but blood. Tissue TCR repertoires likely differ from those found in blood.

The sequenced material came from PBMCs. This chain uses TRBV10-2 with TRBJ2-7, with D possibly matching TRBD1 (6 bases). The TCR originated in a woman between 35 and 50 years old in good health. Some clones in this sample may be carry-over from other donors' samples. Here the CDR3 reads CASSEAGTTYEQYF. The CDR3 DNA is TGCGCCAGCAGTGAGGCCGGGACAACCTACGAGCAGTACTTC.